These 24 T cell receptor beta chains were all obtained from the same sample, sequenced in a study of T cell responses to AZD1222 COVID-19 vaccine. The method was immunoSEQ multiplex PCR; TCRdb's version includes in-frame clones alone and lacks a portion of them. The data contain about 75,000 clones, roughly 88% of them singletons. The sequencing used peripheral blood, collected 28 days after the second dose of the MenACWY control vaccine. The receptors shown here come from an adult who received the MenACWY meningococcal vaccine as a control.

The rearrangement joins TRBV7-3 to TRBJ2-3; D is unresolved. Trimming took off 5 bases at V and 0 bases at J, with 18 bases between the two ends. The CDR3 loop spans 17 amino acids. From germline, CDR1 is SGHTA and CDR2 FQGTGA. The CDR3 sequence is CASSKENQVPSTDTQYF. The DNA of the CDR3 is TGTGCCAGCAGCAAAGAGAACCAGGTCCCCAGCACAGATACGCAGTATTTT. The full variable domain, its missing parts supplied by reference TRBV7-3 and TRBJ2-3, is GAGVSQTPSNKVTEKGKYVELRCDPISGHTALYWYRQSLGQGPEFLIYFQGTGAADDSGLPNDRFFAVRPEGSVSTLKIQRTERGDSAVYLCASSKENQVPSTDTQYFGPGTRLTVL.

The chain links TRBV19 to TRBJ1-2; TRBD1 aligns across 8 bases. Germline CDR1 is LNHDA and CDR2 is SQIVND (reference sequence). J lost 2 bases, V lost 6 bases, and 8 bases had no gene match. CDR3 length: 15 residues. DNA for the CDR3: TGTGCCAGTAGCATCCCAGGGGGCACGAACTATGGCTACACCTTC. This sequence encodes CASSIPGGTNYGYTF.

This chain links TRBV5-4 with TRBJ1-1; tentatively, D is TRBD1 (6 bases). The CDR3 is made up of 13 amino acids. Germline V gene data show CDR1 as SGHNT and CDR2 as YYREEE (reference sequence). Between the trimmed V and J ends, which lost 6 bases and 0 bases, there was a span of 9 bases. CDR3 nucleotide sequence: TGTGCCAGCAAGGGGGAAATGAACACTGAAGCTTTCTTT. Translation: CASKGEMNTEAFF.

The chain has TRBV28 and TRBJ2-1; 8 bases line up with TRBD2. This CDR3 contains 15 residues. Germline CDR1 is MDHEN and CDR2 is SYDVKM. V shed 4 bases, J shed 7 bases, and the junction held 9 bases outside the gene matches. CDR3 region: CASSSGGIVPNEQFF. The CDR3 nucleotides are TGTGCCAGCAGTTCGGGAGGGATCGTCCCTAATGAGCAGTTCTTC.

The chain recombines TRBV2 with TRBJ2-3; no clear D. CDR3 length equals 14 residues. V was cut by 1 base and J by 0 bases, with 5 bases left in between. Germline V gives CDR1 SNHLY, CDR2 FYNNEI. CDR3 in amino acids: CASSEGLSTDTQYF. CDR3 DNA: TGTGCCAGCAGTGAAGGCCTGAGCACAGATACGCAGTATTTT.

The genes are TRBV5-1 and TRBJ1-5; no definite D call. With 1 base removed from V and 7 bases from J, the gap between germline ends came to 9 bases. CDR3 size: 13 residues. Germline V gene data show CDR1 as SGHRS and CDR2 as YFSETQ. The CDR3 sequence is CASSLSGRQPQHF. In DNA, the CDR3 is TGCGCCAGCAGCTTGTCAGGACGACAGCCCCAGCATTTT.

The V call is TRBV25-1, the J call TRBJ2-2, with D maybe TRBD1 (5 bases). The V gene lost 4 bases and the J gene lost 0 bases, with 12 bases spanning the gap. The V gene's germline CDR1 is MGHDK and CDR2 SYGVNS. This CDR3 is built from 16 residues. CDR3 bases: TGTGCCAGCAGTGGGGGCCGAACTTCGAACACCGGGGAGCTGTTTTTT. It encodes CASSGGRTSNTGELFF.

V and J are TRBV24-1 and TRBJ1-2; D gene ambiguous. Germline CDR1 KGHDR, CDR2 SFDVKD. V dropped 11 bases and J dropped 2 bases, with 14 bases sitting between them. CDR3 size: 13 residues. In nucleotides, the CDR3 is TGTGCCATCTCGGACTCTCAGAACTATGGCTACACCTTC. It yields the protein CAISDSQNYGYTF.

The gene calls are TRBV6-5 and TRBJ1-2; D may be TRBD1 (5 bases). The CDR3 covers 14 residues. Per the germline V gene, CDR1 is MNHEY and CDR2 is SVGAGI. V was clipped by 7 bases and J by 7 bases, with 19 bases between them. Written as DNA, the CDR3 is TGTGCCAGCACCTTCGTCCCCAGGGTCGGTGGCTACACCTTC. Translation: CASTFVPRVGGYTF.

V is TRBV5-3 and J is TRBJ1-1, with 9 bases lining up with TRBD1. Being an ORF, TRBV5-3 has a function that is uncertain. CDR3 length equals 15 residues. After removal of 4 bases from V and 0 bases from J, the junction contained 4 bases not matched to a gene. Written as DNA, the CDR3 is TGTGCCAGAAGCAGGACAGGGGCGATGAACACTGAAGCTTTCTTT. As protein: CARSRTGAMNTEAFF.

This chain uses TRBV5-4 with TRBJ2-3; D gene unclear. Per germline, CDR1 SGHNT and CDR2 YYREEE (reference sequence). V lost 0 bases and J lost 1, with 9 bases in between. The CDR3 loop spans 15 amino acids. Here the CDR3 reads CASSLVGSRTDTQYF. CDR3 bases: TGTGCCAGCAGCTTGGTAGGATCGCGCACAGATACGCAGTATTTT.

The chain uses TRBV6-5 and TRBJ2-1; 8 positions agree with TRBD1. Trimming removed 5 bases from V and 3 bases from J; junction bases left unmatched: 6. Germline lookup yields CDR1 MNHEY and CDR2 SVGAGI. This CDR3 has 15 amino acids. The CDR3 sequence: CASSPLDRDYNEQFF. The DNA for the CDR3 is TGTGCCAGCAGTCCCCTGGACAGGGACTACAATGAGCAGTTCTTC.

The gene calls are TRBV3-1 (or the pseudogene TRBV3-2) and TRBJ2-1, with a tentative D call TRBD2 (6 bases). This CDR3 has 13 amino acids. Germline CDR1 LGHDT, CDR2 YNNKEL (reference sequence). Deletions cut 4 bases from V and 8 bases from J, with 12 bases between. The CDR3 region is CASSPNGGDEQFF. As DNA, the CDR3 is TGTGCCAGCAGCCCGAACGGCGGGGATGAGCAGTTCTTC.

The chain carries TRBV11-2 and TRBJ1-1, with D possibly being TRBD1 (5 bases). With 1 base removed from V and 0 bases from J, the gap between germline ends came to 9 bases. Germline CDR1 is SGHAT and CDR2 is FQNNGV. This CDR3 is built from 15 residues. This CDR3 is CASSLGSRVNTEAFF. In DNA, the CDR3 is TGTGCCAGCAGCTTAGGTAGCAGGGTGAACACTGAAGCTTTCTTT.

As DNA, the CDR3 is TGTGCCAGCAGCCCCCGACTGGATACGCAGTATTTT. It specifies CASSPRLDTQYF. V is TRBV11-2 and J is TRBJ2-3; D call uncertain. Germline CDR1 and CDR2: SGHAT and FQNNGV. The CDR3 is made up of 12 amino acids. Trimming shortened V by 5 bases and J by 6 bases, and 9 bases separated the two germline ends.

V gene TRBV6-1 combines with J gene TRBJ1-2; unclear D gene. The CDR3 is made up of 13 amino acids. Per germline, CDR1 MNHNS and CDR2 SASEGT. The germline V and J ends were trimmed by 3 bases and 3 bases, with 8 bases remaining between them. The CDR3: CASSEPAYYGYTF. The CDR3 DNA sequence: TGTGCCAGCAGTGAGCCAGCCTACTATGGCTACACCTTC.

The chain has TRBV5-1 and TRBJ2-6, with 7 bases identical to TRBD1. The V segment lost 5 bases and the J segment 0 bases; nucleotides outside the gene matches: 5. CDR1 is SGHRS, CDR2 YFSETQ, per germline. This CDR3 is 16 amino acids long. CDR3 DNA sequence: TGCGCCAGCAGACGGGACAGCCACTCTGGGGCCAACGTCCTGACTTTC. The encoded protein is CASRRDSHSGANVLTF.

This clone turned up a few times. J is TRBJ2-2 and V is TRBV29-1, with D possibly matching TRBD1 (6 bases). The germline V gene has CDR1 SQVTM and CDR2 ANQGSEA. The CDR3 is 13 residues long. V was clipped by 2 bases and J by 5 bases, with 9 bases between them. The CDR3: CSVELQGTGELFF. The CDR3 bases are TGCAGCGTTGAATTACAGGGTACCGGGGAGCTGTTTTTT.

V is TRBV25-1 and J is TRBJ1-6, with no clear D. V dropped 3 bases and J dropped 0 bases, with 6 bases sitting between them. This CDR3 is built from 15 residues. Germline values: CDR1 MGHDK, CDR2 SYGVNS. Here the CDR3 reads CASSDSYSYNSPLHF. CDR3 DNA sequence: TGTGCCAGCAGTGACAGCTACTCCTATAATTCACCCCTCCACTTT.

This clone was detected only a few times. V is TRBV19 and J is TRBJ2-2, with D unclear. V was clipped by 3 bases and J by 6 bases, with 8 bases between them. The germline CDR1 and CDR2 sequences are LNHDA and SQIVND (reference sequence). The CDR3 length is 13 residues. CDR3 sequence reads: CASSIVTPGELFF. The CDR3 DNA reads TGTGCCAGTAGTATCGTGACCCCCGGGGAGCTGTTTTTT.

The chain's CDR3 is CAWTEGGQQYF. For the CDR3, the DNA is TGTGCCTGGACAGAGGGGGGGCAGCAGTACTTC. The chain is built from TRBV30 and TRBJ2-7; TRBD2 is a possible D gene (7 bases). The germline CDR1 and CDR2 sequences are GTSNPN and SVGIG (reference sequence). The germline V and J ends were trimmed by 4 bases and 8 bases, with 12 bases remaining between them. The CDR3 length is 11 residues. The full variable domain, completed using reference TRBV30 and TRBJ2-7, is SQTIHQWPATLVQPVGSPLSLECTVEGTSNPNLYWYRQAAGRGLQLLFYSVGIGQISSEVPQNLSASRPQDRQFILSSKKLLLSDSGFYLCAWTEGGQQYFGPGTRLTVT.

The chain has TRBV18 and TRBJ1-5, with D uncertain. The CDR3 extends over 14 amino acids. V was pared by 4 bases and J by 0 bases, with 7 bases between. The germline gives CDR1 KGHSH, CDR2 LQKENI. CDR3 sequence reads: CASSLADSNQPQHF. The CDR3 DNA reads TGTGCCAGCTCACTTGCCGATAGCAATCAGCCCCAGCATTTT.

This clone counts as medium-sized. The rearrangement links TRBV27 to TRBJ2-2, with D hard to call. Trimming removed 6 bases at V and 2 bases at J, with 4 bases between. The CDR3 spans 12 residues. Germline V CDR1 and CDR2: MNHEY, SMNVEV (reference sequence). The CDR3 sequence is CASSFNTGELFF. CDR3 in DNA: TGTGCCAGCAGCTTTAACACCGGGGAGCTGTTTTTT.

The gene calls are TRBV13 and TRBJ1-6; 9 nucleotides match TRBD1. The trim removed 5 bases at V and 7 bases at J, leaving 9 bases unmatched. Germline CDR1 is PRHDT and CDR2 is FYEKMQ (reference sequence). The length of the CDR3 is 16 residues. This CDR3 reads CASSQLQGAGNSPLHF. Written as DNA, the CDR3 is TGTGCCAGCAGCCAGTTACAGGGGGCGGGAAATTCACCCCTCCACTTT.